The rows below give T cell receptor beta chains drawn from one sample of a study of T cell changes during pregnancy in multiple sclerosis. Produced via immunoSEQ multiplex PCR; TCRdb's table is partial and in-frame only. This table has tens of thousands of clones, roughly 90% appearing once. This specimen was CD4+ T cells from peripheral blood mononuclear cells, taken after pregnancy. The receptors were gathered from a female donor with multiple sclerosis, enrolled in a pregnancy study. Both conserved end residues are part of each CDR3. A D gene is named only where the DNA matches it firmly. A row's size may be missing; if present it is once, few, many or a size class.

v_gene	abundance	len	d_gene	j_gene	CDR3aa	CDR3nt
TRBV10-3	-	15	-	TRBJ1-2	CAISTNRARDYGYTF	TGTGCCATCTCGACGAACAGGGCCCGTGACTATGGCTACACCTTC
TRBV30	-	14	TRBD1	TRBJ2-7	CACSRDRGLYEQYF	TGTGCCTGCTCCCGGGACAGGGGTTTGTACGAGCAGTACTTC
TRBV10-3	-	15	TRBD2	TRBJ2-1	CAIREWSGGANEQFF	TGTGCCATCAGAGAGTGGAGCGGGGGGGCAAATGAGCAGTTCTTC
TRBV7-2	-	13	TRBD1	TRBJ1-1	CASSNRGNTEAFF	TGTGCCAGCAGTAACAGGGGGAACACTGAAGCTTTCTTT
TRBV5-8	-	14	-	TRBJ2-7	CASSLARKNYEQYF	TGTGCCAGCAGCTTGGCCAGGAAAAACTACGAGCAGTACTTC
TRBV10-3	once	14	TRBD1	TRBJ1-1	CAISPTGVNTEAFF	TGTGCCATCTCCCCGACAGGGGTGAACACTGAAGCTTTCTTT
TRBV9	-	14	TRBD2	TRBJ2-3	CASSVGSGGDTQYF	TGTGCCAGCAGCGTAGGTAGCGGGGGAGATACGCAGTATTTT
TRBV15	-	13	-	TRBJ1-1	CATSRTGRGEAFF	TGTGCCACCAGCAGAACCGGAAGGGGCGAAGCTTTCTTT
TRBV5-1	few	14	-	TRBJ1-5	CASSLQGLGQPQHF	TGCGCCAGCAGCCTACAGGGCCTCGGCCAGCCCCAGCATTTT
TRBV7-2	-	14	-	TRBJ1-2	CASRSDRWGYGYTF	TGTGCCAGCAGATCTGACAGGTGGGGATATGGCTACACCTTC
TRBV9	-	15	-	TRBJ1-1	CASSVTAGRNTEAFF	TGTGCCAGCAGCGTCACCGCGGGGCGCAACACTGAAGCTTTCTTT
TRBV9	-	16	-	TRBJ1-1	CASSHKPGTPNTEAFF	TGTGCCAGCAGCCACAAGCCCGGGACACCAAACACTGAAGCTTTCTTT
TRBV5-4	-	14	-	TRBJ1-1	CASSLAGRGTEAFF	TGTGCCAGCAGCTTGGCCGGTAGGGGCACTGAAGCTTTCTTT
TRBV19	once	14	TRBD1	TRBJ1-2	CASSVNRDSYGYTF	TGTGCCAGTAGCGTAAACCGGGACAGCTATGGCTACACCTTC